The 21 T cell receptor beta chains below were found in one sample sequenced in a study of Graves' ophthalmopathy and Graves' hyperthyroidism. RNA transcripts were the template, and TCR beta CDR3 regions were amplified from them. HTBI primers primed a first-round RT-PCR, and a second-round multiplex PCR followed. MiXCR, applied by TCRdb to the multiplex PCR reads, yields one record per CDR3 protein. The sample carries around 600,000 distinct CDR3 sequences, over 40% recorded once. Sequenced input: peripheral blood. The receptor set was obtained from an adult man with Graves' ophthalmopathy.

This clonotype was seen a single time. A clone one base away is much larger, so this may be a read error. A read error is likely, as this CDR3 ends without the conserved phenylalanine or tryptophan. This chain uses TRBV20-1 with TRBJ2-5; TRBD2 matches 9 bases. CDR3 length equals 15 residues. V shed 4 bases, J shed 2 bases, and the junction held 8 bases outside the gene matches. The V gene's germline CDR1 is DFQATT and CDR2 SNEGSKA (reference sequence). CDR3 sequence: CSATFGGRDQETQYL. Written as DNA, the CDR3 is TGCAGTGCTACTTTCGGCGGGAGGGATCAAGAGACCCAGTACCTC.

There are many counts of this clonotype. J is TRBJ1-1 and V is TRBV11-3; D is perhaps TRBD1 (6 bases). The V gene lost 2 bases and the J gene lost 7 bases, with 8 bases spanning the gap. The CDR3 sequence is 12 residues long. Per germline, CDR1 SGHNT and CDR2 YENEEA. In nucleotides, the CDR3 is TGTGCCAGCAGCTTACGGACAGTTGAAGCTTTCTTT. Translated: CASSLRTVEAFF.

This clonotype was observed a handful of times. The chain uses TRBV20-1 and TRBJ2-7, with D perhaps matching TRBD1 (5 bases). Germline CDR1 and CDR2: DFQATT and SNEGSKA (reference sequence). The CDR3 has 15 amino acids. Trimming left V 0 bases short and J 4 bases short, with 16 bases between. DNA for the CDR3: TGCAGTGCTAGAGATCCCCAGGGCCGTCTGTACGAGCAGTACTTC. Encoded protein: CSARDPQGRLYEQYF.

This clonotype has a count of ten or more. The chain carries TRBV29-1 and TRBJ1-1; 10 bases agree with TRBD1. V was clipped by 2 bases and J by 3 bases; unmatched bases: 9. CDR3 length: 16 residues. CDR1 and CDR2 (germline): SQVTM, ANQGSEA. For the CDR3, the DNA is TGCAGCGTTGAAAACGGACAGGGGGATTTGGACACTGAAGCTTTCTTT. It codes for CSVENGQGDLDTEAFF.

The chain carries TRBV10-3 and TRBJ1-3; D call uncertain. CDR3 size: 14 residues. Trimming removed 2 bases from V and 4 bases from J, with 9 bases in between. Germline assignment: CDR1 ENHRY and CDR2 SYGVKD. Here the CDR3 DNA reads TGTGCCATCAGTGAGCCAGGAACAGGAAACACCATATATTTT. It yields the protein CAISEPGTGNTIYF.

This clonotype occurred many times. The CDR3 DNA is TGTGCCAGTAGTACAGGGACAACCTACGAGCAGTACTTC. It is translated as CASSTGTTYEQYF. This chain connects TRBV19 to TRBJ2-7, with D perhaps TRBD1 (6 bases). CDR1 and CDR2 from the germline V gene are LNHDA and SQIVND (reference sequence). Trimming shortened V by 4 bases and J by 2 bases, and 9 bases separated the two germline ends. This CDR3 region has 13 residues.

There are many counts of this clonotype. The rearrangement links TRBV19 to TRBJ1-5; D is ambiguous. The CDR3 sequence is 13 residues long. The ends were cut back, 3 bases at V and 7 bases at J, with 10 bases in the middle. The germline V gene has CDR1 LNHDA and CDR2 SQIVND (reference sequence). In nucleotides, the CDR3 is TGTGCCAGTAGTATCGATGCGGTACAGCCCCAGCATTTT. Translating gives CASSIDAVQPQHF.

V is TRBV6-5 and J is TRBJ1-5; D gene uncertain. The V gene's germline CDR1 is MNHEY and CDR2 SVGAGI. The CDR3 is 15 amino acids. Trimming took 6 bases from V and 5 from J, leaving 17 bases between them. Written as DNA, the CDR3 is TGTGCCAGCAGACCCCTTCCCGGACGGGATCAGCCCCAGCATTTT. Translation gives CASRPLPGRDQPQHF.

This chain links TRBV19 with TRBJ1-5; TRBD1 is a possible D gene (5 bases). The CDR3 spans 15 residues. V lost 6 bases and J lost 3, with 15 bases in between. Germline lookup yields CDR1 LNHDA and CDR2 SQIVND (reference sequence). The CDR3 DNA is TGTGCCAGTAGGGGGGGACCGGCACCCAATCAGCCCCAGCATTTT. Translated, it gives CASRGGPAPNQPQHF.

This clonotype was found many times. The chain is built from TRBV7-3 and TRBJ2-5; 11 bases are shared with TRBD2. Germline values: CDR1 SGHTA, CDR2 FQGTGA. J was trimmed by 7 bases and V by 4 bases; bases with no gene match: 2. The CDR3 totals 13 residues. This chain's CDR3 is CASSSGTSGTQYF. For the CDR3, the DNA is TGTGCCAGCAGCTCTGGGACTAGCGGGACCCAGTACTTC.

This clonotype was seen many times. The chain couples TRBV7-6 to TRBJ2-5; 9 bases match TRBD1. Germline V lookup: CDR1 SGHVS, CDR2 FNYEAQ. V shed 5 bases and J 4 bases; nucleotides not matched to a gene: 11. The CDR3 is 16 amino acids. CDR3 sequence: CASSLPGQGVGETQYF. The CDR3 coding sequence is TGTGCCAGCAGCCTACCGGGACAGGGTGTTGGAGAGACCCAGTACTTC.

This clonotype was detected ten times or more. V gene TRBV5-6 combines with J gene TRBJ1-2, with 12 bases identical to TRBD1. CDR1 and CDR2 from the germline V gene are SGHDT and YYEEEE. After removal of 7 bases from V and 6 bases from J, the junction contained 4 bases not matched to a gene. There are 13 residues in the CDR3. Written as DNA, the CDR3 is TGTGCCAGCGGCCGGGACAGGGGGCATGGCTACACCTTC. This encodes CASGRDRGHGYTF.

This clonotype was found many times. J is TRBJ1-3 and V is TRBV12-3 or TRBV12-4, with 8 bases fitting TRBD1. V lost 6 bases, J lost 3 bases, and 7 bases stayed unmatched. The length of the CDR3 is 15 residues. In nucleotides, the CDR3 is TGTGCCAGCAGGGCAGGGGGCTCAGTTGGAAACACCATATATTTT. Amino acids: CASRAGGSVGNTIYF.

The genes are TRBV20-1 and TRBJ1-1; 9 bases agree with TRBD1. The CDR3 is made up of 16 amino acids. The ends lost 1 base at V and 2 bases at J; junction bases unmatched: 8. Germline V CDR1 and CDR2: DFQATT, SNEGSKA (reference sequence). For the CDR3, the DNA is TGCAGTGCTAGAGTATTCGGGGACAGGGAAAACACTGAAGCTTTCTTT. It encodes CSARVFGDRENTEAFF.

The chain links TRBV29-1 to TRBJ2-5, with TRBD2 identical over 10 bases. The CDR3 runs to 13 residues. Trimming at V came to 6 bases and at J to 5 bases, leaving 6 bases not matched to a gene. The germline gives CDR1 SQVTM, CDR2 ANQGSEA. The CDR3 sequence is CSVSAGGRETQYF. The CDR3 DNA is TGCAGCGTATCAGCGGGAGGGCGGGAGACCCAGTACTTC.

This clonotype was picked up a small number of times. V is TRBV9 and J is TRBJ2-7; D may be TRBD1 or TRBD2 (5 bases each). The V gene's germline CDR1 is SGDLS and CDR2 YYNGEE. CDR3 length: 14 residues. V was trimmed by 5 bases and J by 4 bases, leaving 16 bases between them. CDR3 sequence: CASSWGPTGYEQYF. The DNA for the CDR3 is TGTGCCAGCAGTTGGGGACCGACCGGTTACGAGCAGTACTTC.

This clonotype was detected many times. The J gene is TRBJ1-4, the V gene TRBV19; D perhaps matches TRBD1 (5 bases). V lost 10 bases and J lost 8, with 17 bases in between. Germline-derived CDR1 and CDR2 are LNHDA and SQIVND (reference sequence). This CDR3 has 13 amino acids. The CDR3 bases are TGTGCCACGGGGACTTCCAACGGGGAAAAACTGTTTTTT. This encodes CATGTSNGEKLFF.

This clonotype appeared many times. CDR3 coding DNA: TGTGCCAGTAGTATATTCGACTCCTACGAGCAGTACTTC. It encodes CASSIFDSYEQYF. This chain joins TRBV19 and TRBJ2-7; D call uncertain. The CDR3 extends over 13 amino acids. Trimming took off 2 bases at V and 0 bases at J, with 5 bases between the two ends. From germline, CDR1 is LNHDA and CDR2 SQIVND (reference sequence).

The V and J genes are TRBV14 and TRBJ2-7; 9 bases map to TRBD2. With V trimmed by 3 bases and J by 2 bases, 8 bases remained unmatched. This CDR3 is built from 16 residues. Germline loops: CDR1 SGHDN, CDR2 FVKESK. The CDR3 nucleotides are TGTGCCAGCAGCCAGACCTTTAGCGGGGGAACCTACGAGCAGTACTTC. Translating gives CASSQTFSGGTYEQYF. Looking up the rest from reference TRBV14 and TRBJ2-7 gives the full variable domain: EAGVTQFPSHSVIEKGQTVTLRCDPISGHDNLYWYRRVMGKEIKFLLHFVKESKQDESGMPNNRFLAERTGGTYSTLKVQPAELEDSGVYFCASSQTFSGGTYEQYFGPGTRLTVT.

Ten or more counts support this clonotype. The CDR3 sequence: CASSSLSSYEQYF. DNA for the CDR3: TGTGCCAGCAGTTCTCTAAGCTCCTACGAGCAGTACTTC. V and J are TRBV12-3 or TRBV12-4 and TRBJ2-7; unclear D gene. The CDR3 contains 13 residues. V lost 4 bases and J lost 0, with 7 bases in between.

In the case of this clonotype: A much larger clone lies one base from this, so it may be a read error. V usage is TRBV13 and J usage is TRBJ2-5; perhaps TRBD2 as D (5 bases). In germline, CDR1 is PRHDT, CDR2 FYEKMQ (reference sequence). This CDR3 has 14 amino acids. DNA of the CDR3: TGCGCCAGCGGCTTGAGTCAGGTCGAGGAGACCCAGTACTTC. Translated, it gives CASGLSQVEETQYF.